The next 18 T cell receptor beta chains were all read from a single sample in a study of T-cell memory formation after mild COVID-19. TCRdb passed the 5' RACE reads through MiXCR, listing each CDR3 protein once. The sample shows hundreds of thousands of distinct CDR3 sequences, less than 20% of them seen only once. The specimen sequenced was PBMCs or a T cell subset sorted from them (not recorded which). These receptors came from a man aged 18 to 30 who had mild COVID-19 (a few samples of this study predate the infection). Cell type and time point are not known.

The chain recombines TRBV12-3 or TRBV12-4 with TRBJ2-3; possibly TRBD2 for D (6 bases). Trimming shortened V by 5 bases and J by 1 base, and 16 bases separated the two germline ends. CDR3 length equals 16 residues. CDR3 sequence (DNA): TGTGCCAGCAGTATCCGCCGGGGACTTGGCACAGATACGCAGTATTTT. Its translation is CASSIRRGLGTDTQYF.

This chain's CDR3 is CASSQDGVGGYGYTF. For the CDR3, the DNA is TGCGCCAGCAGCCAAGATGGGGTGGGAGGGTATGGCTACACCTTC. V is TRBV4-3 and J is TRBJ1-2; D call uncertain. The CDR3 has 15 residues. Germline CDR1 LGHNA, CDR2 YSLEER. The germline V and J ends were trimmed by 0 bases and 5 bases, with 13 bases remaining between them.

CDR3 region: CASSTRDRGDTQYF. The CDR3 bases are TGTGCCAGTAGTACGAGGGACAGGGGTGATACGCAGTATTTT. The V gene is TRBV19, the J gene TRBJ2-3, with TRBD1 matching over 10 bases. This CDR3 region has 14 residues. The junction had 4 bases not matched to a gene; V was cut back by 4 bases and J by 6 bases. Germline CDR1 LNHDA, CDR2 SQIVND (reference sequence).

This clonotype was counted a few times. The chain links TRBV29-1 to TRBJ2-5; 9 bases agree with TRBD1. V lost 6 bases to trimming and J lost 4 bases; unmatched junction nucleotides: 9. This CDR3 spans 14 amino acids. Germline lookup yields CDR1 SQVTM and CDR2 ANQGSEA. CDR3 nucleotide sequence: TGCAGCGTAGTACCGGGACAGGGAGGAGAGACCCAGTACTTC. Translation gives CSVVPGQGGETQYF.

The sample holds many counts of this clonotype. The J gene is TRBJ2-2, the V gene TRBV25-1, with a weak D call TRBD1 (6 bases). V lost 0 bases, J lost 3 bases, and 11 bases lay in between. Germline-derived CDR1 and CDR2 are MGHDK and SYGVNS. The CDR3 covers 16 residues. This CDR3 reads CASSEYSRGDTGELFF. As DNA, the CDR3 is TGTGCCAGCAGTGAATATTCCAGGGGAGACACCGGGGAGCTGTTTTTT. Filled out from reference TRBV25-1 and TRBJ2-2, the complete variable domain reads EADIYQTPRYLVIGTGKKITLECSQTMGHDKMYWYQQDPGMELHLIHYSYGVNSTEKGDLSSESTVSRIRTEHFPLTLESARPSHTSQYLCASSEYSRGDTGELFFGEGSRLTVL.

This clonotype has ten or more counts. This chain uses TRBV5-6 with TRBJ2-1; TRBD2 aligns across 9 bases. The CDR3 runs to 14 residues. After removal of 2 bases from V and 8 bases from J, the junction contained 5 bases not matched to a gene. Germline loops: CDR1 SGHDT, CDR2 YYEEEE. CDR3 coding DNA: TGTGCCAGCAGCTTAGTAGCGGGGGTACATGAGCAGTTCTTC. Its translation is CASSLVAGVHEQFF. The variable domain in full, completed from reference TRBV5-6 and TRBJ2-1, reads DAGVTQSPTHLIKTRGQQVTLRCSPKSGHDTVSWYQQALGQGPQFIFQYYEEEERQRGNFPDRFSGHQFPNYSSELNVNALLLGDSALYLCASSLVAGVHEQFFGPGTRLTVL.

This clonotype has a handful of counts. The chain couples TRBV7-8 to TRBJ2-5; D may correspond to TRBD1 or TRBD2 (6 bases each). From germline, CDR1 is SGHVS and CDR2 FQNEAQ. Deletions cut 5 bases from V and 5 bases from J, with 18 bases between. CDR3 size: 15 residues. CDR3 DNA: TGTGCCAGCAGCCCTAGGAGGGTTAGGGGGGAGACCCAGTACTTC. It specifies CASSPRRVRGETQYF.

The table lists this clonotype with a few counts. J is TRBJ1-3 and V is TRBV18, with D uncertain. Per germline, CDR1 KGHSH and CDR2 LQKENI. Trimming stripped 6 bases from V and 0 bases from J, with 18 bases between. The CDR3 extends over 17 amino acids. The CDR3 here is CASSPSGQASSGNTIYF. The CDR3, as DNA: TGTGCCAGCTCGCCCTCGGGCCAGGCGAGCTCTGGAAACACCATATATTTT. The full variable domain, in which reference TRBV18 and TRBJ1-3 provide the parts outside the CDR3, is NAGVMQNPRHLVRRRGQEARLRCSPMKGHSHVYWYRQLPEEGLKFMVYLQKENIIDESGMPKERFSAEFPKEGPSILRIQQVVRGDSAAYFCASSPSGQASSGNTIYFGEGSWLTVV.

V is TRBV20-1 and J is TRBJ2-3; 8 bases are a match to TRBD2. V lost 5 bases, J lost 3 bases, and 7 bases stayed unmatched. In germline, CDR1 is DFQATT, CDR2 SNEGSKA (reference sequence). The CDR3 totals 14 residues. The CDR3 region has the DNA TGCAGTGCTGGGCGCGGGGGGAGGACAGATACGCAGTATTTT. Protein: CSAGRGGRTDTQYF.

This clonotype has ten or more counts. The gene calls are TRBV5-1 and TRBJ2-7; D ambiguous. Trimming stripped 6 bases from V and 3 bases from J, with 16 bases between. The germline gives CDR1 SGHRS, CDR2 YFSETQ. The CDR3 runs to 14 residues. The CDR3 bases are TGCGCCAGCAAGATCTCCGTAGCTAGCTACGAGCAGTACTTC. Protein: CASKISVASYEQYF.

This clonotype was found a few times. The chain employs TRBV7-2 and TRBJ2-3; 7 bases agree with TRBD2. The CDR3 has 14 residues. V was pared by 3 bases and J by 6 bases, with 6 bases of the junction left unmatched. Germline values: CDR1 SGHTA, CDR2 FQGNSA. In DNA, the CDR3 is TGTGCCAGCAGCTTCTACCTTAGCGGGGATACGCAGTATTTT. Translating gives CASSFYLSGDTQYF.

V gene TRBV20-1 combines with J gene TRBJ2-1; 11 bases agree with TRBD2. J was trimmed by 8 bases and V by 0 bases; bases with no gene match: 12. The germline CDR1 and CDR2 sequences are DFQATT and SNEGSKA (reference sequence). CDR3 length: 17 amino acids. The CDR3 DNA follows: TGCAGTGCTAGAGACCCGCCGATGACTAGCGGGGTCTATGAGCAGTTCTTC. This sequence encodes CSARDPPMTSGVYEQFF.

This clonotype was seen only a few times. The genes are TRBV20-1 and TRBJ2-3; D unresolved. V lost 3 bases and J lost 6, with 10 bases in between. The CDR3 is 12 residues long. Germline lookup yields CDR1 DFQATT and CDR2 SNEGSKA (reference sequence). This CDR3 is CSASTPWDTQYF. The CDR3 region has the DNA TGCAGTGCTAGTACCCCTTGGGATACGCAGTATTTT.

J is TRBJ2-3 and V is TRBV20-1; D unresolved. V was cut by 6 bases and J by 2 bases, with 9 bases left in between. The germline gives CDR1 DFQATT, CDR2 SNEGSKA (reference sequence). The CDR3 has 12 residues. CDR3 coding DNA: TGCAGTGCGACCACCGCCACAGATACGCAGTATTTT. Translated: CSATTATDTQYF.

This clonotype came up a few times. The V call is TRBV4-3, the J call TRBJ2-1; 11 bases are a match to TRBD2. The germline CDR1 and CDR2 sequences are LGHNA and YSLEER. The CDR3 runs 19 residues. The ends lost 0 bases at V and 10 bases at J; junction bases unmatched: 17. CDR3 nucleotides: TGCGCCAGCAGCCAAGACCTGGCCTATGGGCTAGCGGGGGGTGAGGAGCAGTTCTTC. As protein: CASSQDLAYGLAGGEEQFF.

The CDR3 region is CASSQEGGWRFDTQYF. The DNA for the CDR3 is TGCGCCAGCAGCCAAGAAGGAGGATGGAGGTTTGATACGCAGTATTTT. The V and J genes are TRBV4-3 and TRBJ2-3, with D perhaps matching TRBD2 (5 bases). V was shortened by 0 bases and J by 6 bases, with 16 bases between the two germline ends. CDR3 length: 16 amino acids. Germline-derived CDR1 and CDR2 are LGHNA and YSLEER.

This clonotype was observed a single time. This sequence joins TRBV7-2 and TRBJ2-6; D is unclear. The germline V gene has CDR1 SGHTA and CDR2 FQGNSA. V lost 2 bases and J lost 0, with 5 bases in between. The CDR3 spans 15 residues. The CDR3 DNA sequence: TGTGCCAGCAGCTTACAGAACTCTGGGGCCAACGTCCTGACTTTC. Translation gives CASSLQNSGANVLTF.

This clonotype appeared a few times. The chain recombines TRBV4-3 with TRBJ1-1; D remains unclear. The germline V gene encodes CDR1 LGHNA and CDR2 YSLEER. The CDR3 extends over 14 amino acids. The V and J ends lost 1 base and 1 base respectively, with 7 bases between them. The CDR3 DNA is TGCGCCAGCAGCCAAGTTGACACGAACACTGAAGCTTTCTTT. Translating it yields CASSQVDTNTEAFF.